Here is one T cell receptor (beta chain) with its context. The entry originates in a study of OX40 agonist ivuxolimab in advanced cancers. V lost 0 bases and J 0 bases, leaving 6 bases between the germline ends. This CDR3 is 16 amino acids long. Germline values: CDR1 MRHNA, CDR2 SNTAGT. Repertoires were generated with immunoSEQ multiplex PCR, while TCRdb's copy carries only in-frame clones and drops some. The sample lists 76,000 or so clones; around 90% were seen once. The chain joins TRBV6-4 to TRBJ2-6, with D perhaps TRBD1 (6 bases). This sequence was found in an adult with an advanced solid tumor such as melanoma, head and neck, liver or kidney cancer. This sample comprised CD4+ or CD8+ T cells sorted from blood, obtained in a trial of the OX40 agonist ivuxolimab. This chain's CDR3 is CASSDSGGSGANVLTF. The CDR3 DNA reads TGTGCCAGCAGTGACTCAGGGGGCTCTGGGGCCAACGTCCTGACTTTC.